The next 7 T cell receptor beta chains were all read from a single sample in a study of blood T cell repertoires in COVID-19. Repertoires were generated with immunoSEQ multiplex PCR, while TCRdb's copy carries only in-frame clones and drops some. The sample shows fewer than 150,000 clones, 75% to 90% of them seen only once. Specimen: peripheral blood. The receptors were sampled from a woman aged 50 to 60 who had recovered from COVID-19.

This chain connects TRBV6-6 to TRBJ1-1; D perhaps matches TRBD1 (5 bases). Germline V lookup: CDR1 MNHNY, CDR2 SVGAGI (reference sequence). V gave up 10 bases and J gave up 4 bases, with 16 bases separating them. The CDR3 sequence is 13 residues long. DNA of the CDR3: TGTGCCACCGGCGGGGATCAGGGCACTGAAGCTTTCTTT. Amino acids: CATGGDQGTEAFF.

In this sample, this clone turned up a few times. V is TRBV6-5 and J is TRBJ1-1; D perhaps matches TRBD1 (6 bases). From germline, CDR1 is MNHEY and CDR2 SVGAGI. CDR3 length: 13 amino acids. The V end was cut by 4 bases, the J end by 9 bases, with 15 bases between. Written as DNA, the CDR3 is TGTGCCAGCAGTTCCAAACGGGGGGCTAAAGCTTTCTTT. Its protein product is CASSSKRGAKAFF.

This clone occurred once. The chain links TRBV4-1 to TRBJ2-5; 8 positions agree with TRBD1. CDR1 and CDR2 (germline): MGHRA, YSYEKL. The CDR3 runs 15 residues. With V trimmed by 4 bases and J by 5 bases, 9 bases remained unmatched. In nucleotides, the CDR3 is TGCGCCAGCAGCCTCGGACAGGGAACAGCGGAGACCCAGTACTTC. As protein: CASSLGQGTAETQYF.

This chain links TRBV3-1 (or the pseudogene TRBV3-2) with TRBJ1-1; the D gene is possibly TRBD1 (5 bases). The CDR3 spans 14 residues. Germline loops: CDR1 LGHDT, CDR2 YNNKEL (reference sequence). V lost 5 bases, J lost 10 bases, and 20 bases lay in between. CDR3 sequence (DNA): TGTGCCAGCAGCGGTTTGCGGGGGACCACGCGAGCTTTCTTT. Protein product: CASSGLRGTTRAFF.

The V call is TRBV19, the J call TRBJ2-7; possibly TRBD1 for D (5 bases). Germline V CDR1 and CDR2: LNHDA, SQIVND (reference sequence). V shed 3 bases and J shed 1 base, with 10 bases lying between them. CDR3 length equals 14 residues. CDR3 sequence: CASSIGATSYEQYF. The CDR3 bases are TGTGCCAGTAGTATTGGGGCAACTTCCTACGAGCAGTACTTC.

The chain carries TRBV11-3 and TRBJ2-2; TRBD2 aligns across 7 bases. This CDR3 contains 16 residues. The ends lost 6 bases at V and 3 bases at J; junction bases unmatched: 10. Germline CDR1 reads SGHNT; CDR2 reads YENEEA. The CDR3 DNA is TGTGCCAGCAGGGGAGAGGGGCGGGAGTACACCGGGGAGCTGTTTTTT. This gives the protein CASRGEGREYTGELFF. The whole variable domain, remainder taken from reference TRBV11-3 and TRBJ2-2, is EAGVVQSPRYKIIEKKQPVAFWCNPISGHNTLYWYLQNLGQGPELLIRYENEEAVDDSQLPKDRFSAERLKGVDSTLKIQPAELGDSAVYLCASRGEGREYTGELFFGEGSRLTVL.

The J gene is TRBJ1-2, the V gene TRBV6-5; the match to TRBD1 covers 7 bases. V was pared by 4 bases and J by 6 bases, with 11 bases of the junction left unmatched. CDR1 is MNHEY, CDR2 SVGAGI, per germline. CDR3 size: 15 residues. CDR3 amino acids: CASSSTQGSFDGYTF. The CDR3 nucleotides are TGTGCCAGCAGTTCAACACAGGGGTCCTTTGATGGCTACACCTTC.